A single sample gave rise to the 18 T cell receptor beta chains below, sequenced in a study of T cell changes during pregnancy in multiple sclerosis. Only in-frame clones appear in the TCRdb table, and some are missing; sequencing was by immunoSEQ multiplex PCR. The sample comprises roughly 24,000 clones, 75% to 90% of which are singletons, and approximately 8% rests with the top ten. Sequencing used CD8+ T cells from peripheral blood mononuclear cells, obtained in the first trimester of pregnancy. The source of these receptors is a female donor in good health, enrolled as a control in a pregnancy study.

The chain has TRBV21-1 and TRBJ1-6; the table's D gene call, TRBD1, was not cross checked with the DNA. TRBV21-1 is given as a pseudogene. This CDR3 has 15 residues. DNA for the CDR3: TGTGCCAGCAGCAAAAACCGGGACAATAATTCACCCCTCCACTTT. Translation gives CASSKNRDNNSPLHF.

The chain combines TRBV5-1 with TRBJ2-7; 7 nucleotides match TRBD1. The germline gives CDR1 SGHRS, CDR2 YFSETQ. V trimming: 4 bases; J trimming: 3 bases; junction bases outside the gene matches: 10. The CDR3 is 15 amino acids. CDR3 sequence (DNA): TGCGCCAGCAGCATCTCGACAGGGACCGGCTACGAGCAGTACTTC. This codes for CASSISTGTGYEQYF.

CDR3 nucleotide sequence: TGTGCCAGCAGCTTAGAGGGGACAGATTCCTACAATGAGCAGTTCTTC. Translating gives CASSLEGTDSYNEQFF. V usage is TRBV13 and J usage is TRBJ2-1, with 7 bases lining up with TRBD1. The CDR3 length is 16 residues. Germline V lookup: CDR1 PRHDT, CDR2 FYEKMQ (reference sequence). J gave up 1 base and V 1 base, and 4 bases lay outside the gene matches.

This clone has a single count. CDR3 in DNA: TGTGCCAGCAGCAAGCTAGCGGCCGACCTCAGCTCCTACGAGCAGTACTTC. This sequence encodes CASSKLAADLSSYEQYF. V usage is TRBV27 and J usage is TRBJ2-7, with 7 nucleotides matching TRBD2. CDR3 length: 17 residues. Trimming cost V 6 bases and J 0 bases; bases outside gene matches: 14. Per the germline V gene, CDR1 is MNHEY and CDR2 is SMNVEV (reference sequence).

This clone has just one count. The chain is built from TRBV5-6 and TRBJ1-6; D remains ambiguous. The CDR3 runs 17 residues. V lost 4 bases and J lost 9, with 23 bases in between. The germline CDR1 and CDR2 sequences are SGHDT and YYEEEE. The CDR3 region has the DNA TGTGCCAGCAGCCCTTACCTGACTCGTCCAGACGGTTCACCCCTCCACTTT. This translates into CASSPYLTRPDGSPLHF.

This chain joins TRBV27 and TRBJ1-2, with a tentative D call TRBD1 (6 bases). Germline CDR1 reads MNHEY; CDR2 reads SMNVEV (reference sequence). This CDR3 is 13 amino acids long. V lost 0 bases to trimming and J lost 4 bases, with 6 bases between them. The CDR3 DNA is TGTGCCAGCAGTTTATCGACAGGCTATGGCTACACCTTC. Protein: CASSLSTGYGYTF.

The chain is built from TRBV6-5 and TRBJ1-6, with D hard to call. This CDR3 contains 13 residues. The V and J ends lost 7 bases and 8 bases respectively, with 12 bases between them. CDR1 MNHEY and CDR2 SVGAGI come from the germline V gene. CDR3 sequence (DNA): TGTGCCAGCACGGTAAACCCCTATTCACCCCTCCACTTT. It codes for CASTVNPYSPLHF.

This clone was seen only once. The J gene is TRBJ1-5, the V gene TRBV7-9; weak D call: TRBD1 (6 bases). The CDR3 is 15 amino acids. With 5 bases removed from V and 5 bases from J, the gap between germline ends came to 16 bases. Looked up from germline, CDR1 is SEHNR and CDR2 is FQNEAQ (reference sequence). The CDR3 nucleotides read TGTGCCAGCAGCCAACCCGGGACACCAGATCAGCCCCAGCATTTT. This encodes CASSQPGTPDQPQHF.

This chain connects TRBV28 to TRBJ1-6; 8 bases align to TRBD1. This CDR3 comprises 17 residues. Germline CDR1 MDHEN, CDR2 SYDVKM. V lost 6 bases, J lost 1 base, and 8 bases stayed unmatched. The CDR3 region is CASSSGQGGSYNSPLHF. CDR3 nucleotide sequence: TGTGCCAGCAGCTCCGGACAGGGTGGATCCTATAATTCACCCCTCCACTTT.

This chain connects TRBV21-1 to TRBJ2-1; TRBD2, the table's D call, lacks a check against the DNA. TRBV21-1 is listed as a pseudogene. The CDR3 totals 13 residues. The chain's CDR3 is CASSNISDNEQFF. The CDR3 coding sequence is TGTGCCAGCAGCAACATTTCGGACAATGAGCAGTTCTTC.

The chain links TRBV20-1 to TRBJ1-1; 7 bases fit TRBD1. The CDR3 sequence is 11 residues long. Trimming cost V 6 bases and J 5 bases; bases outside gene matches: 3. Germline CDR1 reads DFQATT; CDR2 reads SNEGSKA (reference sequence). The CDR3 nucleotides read TGCAGTGCCAACAGGGGAACTGAAGCTTTCTTT. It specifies CSANRGTEAFF.

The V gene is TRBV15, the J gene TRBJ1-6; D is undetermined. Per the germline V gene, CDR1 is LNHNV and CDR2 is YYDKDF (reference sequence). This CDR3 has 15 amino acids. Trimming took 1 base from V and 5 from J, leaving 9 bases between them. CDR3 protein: CATSRGGLNNSPLHF. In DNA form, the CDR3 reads TGTGCCACCAGCAGAGGTGGTCTAAATAATTCACCCCTCCACTTT.

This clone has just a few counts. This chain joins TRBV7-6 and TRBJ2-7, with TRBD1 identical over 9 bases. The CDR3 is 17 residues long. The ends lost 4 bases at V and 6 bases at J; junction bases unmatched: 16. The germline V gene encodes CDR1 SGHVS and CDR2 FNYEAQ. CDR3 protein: CASSSSNSGTGRREQYF. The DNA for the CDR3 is TGTGCCAGCAGCTCGTCAAATTCCGGGACAGGGAGGCGCGAGCAGTACTTC.

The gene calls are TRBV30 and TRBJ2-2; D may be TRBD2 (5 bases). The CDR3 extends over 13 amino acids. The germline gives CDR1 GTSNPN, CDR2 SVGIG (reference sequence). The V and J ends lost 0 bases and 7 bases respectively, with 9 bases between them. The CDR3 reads CAWSVGEIGELFF. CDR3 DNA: TGTGCCTGGAGTGTCGGGGAAATCGGGGAGCTGTTTTTT. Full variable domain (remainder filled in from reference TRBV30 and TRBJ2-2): SQTIHQWPATLVQPVGSPLSLECTVEGTSNPNLYWYRQAAGRGLQLLFYSVGIGQISSEVPQNLSASRPQDRQFILSSKKLLLSDSGFYLCAWSVGEIGELFFGEGSRLTVL.

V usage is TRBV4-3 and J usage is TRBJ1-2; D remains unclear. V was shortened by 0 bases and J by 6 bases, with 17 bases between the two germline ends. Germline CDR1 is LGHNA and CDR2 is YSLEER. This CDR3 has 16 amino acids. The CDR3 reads CASSQDRNTRLDGYTF. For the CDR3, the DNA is TGCGCCAGCAGCCAAGATCGAAATACCAGACTAGATGGCTACACCTTC.

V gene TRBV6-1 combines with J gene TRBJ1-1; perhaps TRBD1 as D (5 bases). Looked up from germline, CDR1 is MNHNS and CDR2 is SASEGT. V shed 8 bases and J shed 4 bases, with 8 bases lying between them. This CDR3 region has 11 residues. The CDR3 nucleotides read TGTGCCAGCCGGGGGGGCACTGAAGCTTTCTTT. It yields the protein CASRGGTEAFF.

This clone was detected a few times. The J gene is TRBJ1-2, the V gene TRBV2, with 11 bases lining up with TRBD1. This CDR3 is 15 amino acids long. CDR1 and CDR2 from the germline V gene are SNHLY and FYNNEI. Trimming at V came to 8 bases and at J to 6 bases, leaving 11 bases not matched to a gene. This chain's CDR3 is CASRDRGYLGHGYTF. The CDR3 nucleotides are TGTGCCAGCCGGGACAGGGGGTACCTGGGCCATGGCTACACCTTC.

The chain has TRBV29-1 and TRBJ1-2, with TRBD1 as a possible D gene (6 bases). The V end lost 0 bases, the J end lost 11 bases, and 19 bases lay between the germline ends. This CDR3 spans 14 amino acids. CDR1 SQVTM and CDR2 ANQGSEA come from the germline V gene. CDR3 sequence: CSVEDRRQVQGYTF. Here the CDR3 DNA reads TGCAGCGTTGAAGACCGGAGACAGGTACAGGGATACACCTTC.